The 20 T cell receptor beta chains below come from one sample, sequenced in a study of cytomegalovirus exposure and HLA in healthy donors. PCR involved 60 Vbeta and 13 Jbeta primers. Sequencing was performed with immunoSEQ multiplex PCR; in TCRdb, only in-frame clones are kept and a portion is missing. Here the sample spans 100,000 to 150,000 clones, 81% being singletons. Sequencing used PBMCs. These TCRs come from a man aged 18 to 35 in good health and CMV-seronegative.

The genes are TRBV6-5 and TRBJ1-1; D is unresolved. Germline V gene lookup returns CDR1 MNHEY and CDR2 SVGAGI. This CDR3 is built from 15 residues. Trimming pared 0 bases from V and 8 bases from J, leaving 16 bases between. The CDR3 protein is CASSYSRKLIPEAFF. The CDR3 coding sequence is TGTGCCAGCAGTTACTCGAGAAAGCTAATTCCCGAAGCTTTCTTT.

This clone appeared a single time. The chain uses TRBV27 and TRBJ2-7, with 9 bases fitting TRBD2. Germline-derived CDR1 and CDR2 are MNHEY and SMNVEV (reference sequence). The CDR3 contains 18 residues. V lost 0 bases to trimming and J lost 3 bases; unmatched junction nucleotides: 12. CDR3 in DNA: TGTGCCAGCAGTTTATCGGCCCCGGGTGGTAGCGGGGGCTACGAGCAGTACTTC. This sequence encodes CASSLSAPGGSGGYEQYF.

This clone has just a few counts. This chain connects TRBV15 to TRBJ2-7; D is possibly TRBD1 (6 bases). Germline CDR1 and CDR2: LNHNV and YYDKDF (reference sequence). The CDR3 totals 16 residues. The V and J ends lost 1 base and 1 base respectively, with 14 bases between them. The CDR3 protein is CATSRGSTGISYEQYF. The CDR3 DNA sequence: TGTGCCACCAGCAGAGGGTCGACAGGAATATCCTACGAGCAGTACTTC.

The V gene is TRBV11-2, the J gene TRBJ2-2; the D is unclear. Trimming pared 3 bases from V and 7 bases from J, leaving 12 bases between. Looked up from germline, CDR1 is SGHAT and CDR2 is FQNNGV. The CDR3 contains 14 residues. The CDR3 sequence is CASSFGEIGGELFF. The CDR3 bases are TGTGCCAGCAGCTTTGGTGAAATCGGCGGGGAGCTGTTTTTT. Filled out from reference TRBV11-2 and TRBJ2-2, the complete variable domain reads EAGVAQSPRYKIIEKRQSVAFWCNPISGHATLYWYQQILGQGPKLLIQFQNNGVVDDSQLPKDRFSAERLKGVDSTLKIQPAKLEDSAVYLCASSFGEIGGELFFGEGSRLTVL.

This rearrangement joins TRBV19 to TRBJ1-2, with a tentative D call TRBD1 (5 bases). Germline-derived CDR1 and CDR2 are LNHDA and SQIVND (reference sequence). Trimming shortened V by 5 bases and J by 3 bases, and 13 bases separated the two germline ends. CDR3 length: 14 residues. CDR3 nucleotides: TGTGCCAGTAGTCCCCCATCGGGGGACTATGGCTACACCTTC. This encodes CASSPPSGDYGYTF.

The chain has TRBV2 and TRBJ1-5; tentative D call: TRBD1 (6 bases). CDR3 size: 14 residues. Germline V gives CDR1 SNHLY, CDR2 FYNNEI. V was clipped by 4 bases and J by 4 bases, with 11 bases between them. This CDR3 reads CASSAGQTNQPQHF. CDR3 DNA: TGTGCCAGCAGTGCCGGACAGACAAATCAGCCCCAGCATTTT.

The chain carries TRBV5-6 and TRBJ1-2; D is ambiguous. V lost 3 bases and J 7 bases, leaving 10 bases between the germline ends. CDR1 is SGHDT and CDR2 is YYEEEE in the germline V gene. The CDR3 loop spans 12 amino acids. CDR3 nucleotide sequence: TGTGCCAGCAGCTCTACCCCGGTTGGCTACACCTTC. Its protein is CASSSTPVGYTF.

The chain recombines TRBV29-1 with TRBJ1-2, with a possible D match to TRBD1 (5 bases). Germline V gene sequence: CDR1 SQVTM, CDR2 ANQGSEA. The germline V and J ends were trimmed by 4 bases and 7 bases, with 19 bases remaining between them. The CDR3 consists of 14 residues. The CDR3 reads CSVGQSDRSSGYTF. In DNA form, the CDR3 reads TGCAGCGTTGGACAGTCTGACCGGTCCTCTGGCTACACCTTC.

The genes are TRBV9 and TRBJ2-3; D is perhaps TRBD1 (5 bases). Deletions cut 6 bases from V and 2 bases from J, with 16 bases between. The CDR3 is 15 amino acids. CDR1 SGDLS and CDR2 YYNGEE come from the germline V gene. The CDR3 protein is CASTRQYTYTDTQYF. The CDR3 DNA reads TGTGCCAGCACCAGACAGTACACGTACACAGATACGCAGTATTTT.

The J gene is TRBJ2-1, the V gene TRBV5-1, with a tentative D call TRBD1 (6 bases). CDR1 is SGHRS and CDR2 is YFSETQ in the germline V gene. V gave up 4 bases and J gave up 8 bases, with 19 bases separating them. The CDR3 is 15 amino acids. The CDR3 DNA reads as TGCGCCAGCAGCGAAGGCCCACAGGGTGCATATGAGCAGTTCTTC. It codes for CASSEGPQGAYEQFF.

The chain carries TRBV18 and TRBJ1-2; TRBD1 matches at 9 bases. CDR3 size: 17 residues. V lost 4 bases to trimming and J lost 0 bases; unmatched junction nucleotides: 9. Germline assignment: CDR1 KGHSH and CDR2 LQKENI. The CDR3 nucleotides are TGTGCCAGCTCACTCCCGGGGACAGGGATAGCTAACTATGGCTACACCTTC. Its protein is CASSLPGTGIANYGYTF.

This rearrangement joins TRBV28 to TRBJ2-7, with TRBD2 as a possible D gene (6 bases). Deletions cut 5 bases from V and 4 bases from J, with 18 bases between. This CDR3 comprises 15 residues. CDR1 and CDR2 from the germline V gene are MDHEN and SYDVKM. The CDR3 sequence: CASSLSGGVGYEQYF. CDR3 DNA sequence: TGTGCCAGCAGTCTTTCGGGCGGGGTGGGGTACGAGCAGTACTTC.

The chain recombines TRBV9 with TRBJ2-3; no firm D call. There are 13 residues in the CDR3. The germline gives CDR1 SGDLS, CDR2 YYNGEE. Trimming removed 4 bases from V and 1 base from J, with 7 bases in between. CDR3 loop: CASSPPGTDTQYF. The CDR3 DNA is TGTGCCAGCAGCCCCCCAGGCACAGATACGCAGTATTTT.

The gene calls are TRBV2 and TRBJ1-6; the match to TRBD1 covers 10 bases. Germline loops: CDR1 SNHLY, CDR2 FYNNEI. V was clipped by 5 bases and J by 10 bases; unmatched bases: 5. There are 14 residues in the CDR3. The chain's CDR3 is CASSKGQGLSPLHF. The CDR3 DNA is TGTGCCAGCAGTAAGGGACAGGGGCTATCACCCCTCCACTTT. The full variable domain, with the rest looked up from reference TRBV2 and TRBJ1-6, is EPEVTQTPSHQVTQMGQEVILRCVPISNHLYFYWYRQILGQKVEFLVSFYNNEISEKSEIFDDQFSVERPDGSNFTLKIRSTKLEDSAMYFCASSKGQGLSPLHFGNGTRLTVT.

This chain uses TRBV5-1 with TRBJ1-2, with a tentative D call TRBD1 (5 bases). Trimming pared 4 bases from V and 6 bases from J, leaving 16 bases between. From germline, CDR1 is SGHRS and CDR2 YFSETQ. The CDR3 consists of 14 residues. CDR3 in amino acids: CASSVSQGSHGYTF. For the CDR3, the DNA is TGCGCCAGCAGCGTATCGCAGGGCTCGCATGGCTACACCTTC.

This sequence joins TRBV28 and TRBJ1-5; D is perhaps TRBD1 (5 bases). Trimming took 6 bases from V and 3 from J, leaving 12 bases between them. The length of the CDR3 is 14 residues. Germline loops: CDR1 MDHEN, CDR2 SYDVKM. The DNA for the CDR3 is TGTGCCAGCAGCCAACACAGGTACAATCAGCCCCAGCATTTT. Protein: CASSQHRYNQPQHF. Variable domain in full (rest from reference TRBV28 and TRBJ1-5): DVKVTQSSRYLVKRTGEKVFLECVQDMDHENMFWYRQDPGLGLRLIYFSYDVKMKEKGDIPEGYSVSREKKERFSLILESASTNQTSMYLCASSQHRYNQPQHFGDGTRLSIL.

The rearrangement links TRBV5-6 to TRBJ1-2; D perhaps matches TRBD1 (5 bases). Germline V CDR1 and CDR2: SGHDT, YYEEEE. The CDR3 contains 14 residues. Trimming left V 4 bases short and J 5 bases short, with 15 bases between. The chain's CDR3 is CASSPRAGGYGYTF. CDR3 DNA sequence: TGTGCCAGCAGCCCGAGAGCGGGGGGATATGGCTACACCTTC. Full variable domain (remainder filled in from reference TRBV5-6 and TRBJ1-2): DAGVTQSPTHLIKTRGQQVTLRCSPKSGHDTVSWYQQALGQGPQFIFQYYEEEERQRGNFPDRFSGHQFPNYSSELNVNALLLGDSALYLCASSPRAGGYGYTFGSGTRLTVV.

The chain has TRBV6-1 and TRBJ2-7, with 8 nucleotides matching TRBD2. With V trimmed by 0 bases and J by 5 bases, 6 bases remained unmatched. The CDR3 is 15 residues long. Germline V gene lookup returns CDR1 MNHNS and CDR2 SASEGT. CDR3 sequence: CASSEAGGGRDEQYF. The CDR3 bases are TGTGCCAGCAGTGAAGCCGGCGGGGGGCGCGACGAGCAGTACTTC.

This clone appeared a few times. The V gene is TRBV5-6, the J gene TRBJ1-1; no clear D. V was pared by 2 bases and J by 5 bases, with 10 bases between. The CDR3 covers 13 residues. The germline V gene encodes CDR1 SGHDT and CDR2 YYEEEE. CDR3 sequence (DNA): TGTGCCAGCAGCTTAATGGCCGGGACTGAAGCTTTCTTT. As protein: CASSLMAGTEAFF.

V and J are TRBV5-6 and TRBJ1-2; no reliable D call. The V gene's germline CDR1 is SGHDT and CDR2 YYEEEE. V was shortened by 4 bases and J by 0 bases, with 13 bases between the two germline ends. The CDR3 length is 15 residues. Here the CDR3 reads CASSVWTATNYGYTF. The CDR3, as DNA: TGTGCCAGCAGCGTATGGACTGCAACTAACTATGGCTACACCTTC.